This T cell receptor beta chain comes out of a study of T-cell reconstitution after alpha-beta-depleted transplantation in children. Study results and limitations: After one year, T-cell counts and TCRbeta diversity mostly came from new T cells. There were some patients whose high TCRbeta diversity at day 60 came from surviving recipient T cells and thymic progenitors. Expanded clones from the graft, numbering several hundred, reportedly supplied alpha-beta T cells about two months after transplant.

This clonotype was seen repeatedly, ten times or more. No antigen is known for it. Germline V CDR1 and CDR2: MDHEN, SYDVKM. The CDR3 is 15 amino acids. Unmatched junction bases numbered 11, after V lost 7 bases and J lost 5 bases. Unique molecular identifiers were used to barcode this TCRbeta library. MiXCR was run by TCRdb on the PCR reads, yielding one entry per CDR3 protein. The sample records about 280,000 distinct CDR3 sequences, around a tenth being singletons. The TCR sequence derives from a male patient aged 2-10 years who had a stem cell transplant for chronic granulomatous disease, so the T cells may come from the graft donor. This chain links TRBV28 with TRBJ2-7, with 10 bases lining up with TRBD2. Material: peripheral blood, obtained 180 days after TCRalphabeta/CD19-depleted stem cell transplant. CDR3 sequence (DNA): TGTGCCAGCACCACCCCTACTAGCGGGGTGGACGAGCAGTACTTC. This gives the protein CASTTPTSGVDEQYF.